This TCR beta chain is from a study of identical twins. The study's findings and limits: Out-of-frame TCR alpha sharing in monozygotic twins exceeded recombination model predictions.

This clonotype was recorded a few times. Its specificity is not known. Template switching, a step in the protocol, added a universal primer site, and cDNA carried unique molecular identifiers. TCRdb reanalysed the 5' RACE reads using MiXCR and keeps one entry per CDR3 protein. The sample records 210,000 or so distinct CDR3 sequences, around a sixth being singletons. The data were also submitted as part of a second study, on T cells expressing NK-cell markers. That report notes: Sorted CD3+CD56-NKG2C+, CD3+CD56+NKG2C- and CD3+CD56+NKG2C+ T cells were the source of the TCR beta repertoires. For 5 to 7 donors, the dominant NKG2C+ clonotypes made up about 1.0-7.5% of their CD8+ T cells.

This clonotype originated in a woman between 18 and 30 years old in good health. The sample taken for sequencing was CD8+ T cells sorted from blood.

CDR3 in amino acids: CASSRMLSYEQYF. Written as DNA, the CDR3 is TGTGCCAGCAGCCGAATGTTAAGCTACGAGCAGTACTTC. The chain employs TRBV7-9 and TRBJ2-7; D is unresolved. Germline V gene lookup returns CDR1 SEHNR and CDR2 FQNEAQ (reference sequence). V dropped 5 bases and J dropped 3 bases, with 11 bases sitting between them. The CDR3 totals 13 residues.